Reported below is one T cell receptor beta chain. Its antigen is unidentified. This sample is part of a study of shared clonotypes between healthy human individuals. Points from the study as a whole: Clonotype sharing across donors was expected to vary with sequencing depth.

The assay was immunoSEQ multiplex PCR, and TCRdb's table has in-frame clones only and misses some. The sample has more than 2,000,000 clones; just over 90% are singletons. This TCR was recovered from a young man in good health. Some clones in this sample may be carry-over from other donors' samples. Specimen: naive CD4+ T cells from PBMCs. Noted subset: CD45RA+ positively selected.

CDR3 coding DNA: TGCAGCGCTACACAGGGGGCTGATACGCAGTATTTT. Translation gives CSATQGADTQYF. This rearrangement joins TRBV29-1 to TRBJ2-3; 9 bases fit TRBD1. The length of the CDR3 is 12 residues. J lost 6 bases, V lost 7 bases, and 5 bases had no gene match. CDR1 and CDR2 from the germline V gene are SQVTM and ANQGSEA.